These T cell receptor beta chains were read from a single sample in a study of T cells in Graves' hyperthyroidism and ophthalmopathy. In TCRdb, the multiplex PCR reads were re-called with MiXCR into one record per CDR3 protein. This sample yields around 500,000 distinct CDR3 sequences, of which around 15% are seen a single time; over 15% belongs to the top ten. Sequences were obtained from blood. The source is a woman aged 18-29 years with Graves' hyperthyroidism. CDR3s include the opening cysteine and the closing phenylalanine or tryptophan. The D gene is left open where the match is weak. Expanded clones are given a class, and other clones once, few, many or no size at all.

clone_size j_call d_call v_call cdr3_nt cdr3_aa
many TRBJ2-7 - TRBV3-1 TGTGCCAGCAGCCAGGCCCTAACCTCCTACGAGCAGTACTTC CASSQALTSYEQYF
- TRBJ2-5 - TRBV6-6 TGTGCCAGCAGTTACTCATCAGGGAGACAAGAGACCCAGTACTTC CASSYSSGRQETQYF
many TRBJ2-1 TRBD2 TRBV11-2 TGTGCCAGCAGCCCGGGACTAGCGGATTACAATGAGCAGTTCTTC CASSPGLADYNEQFF
many TRBJ2-3 TRBD2 TRBV13 TGTGCCAGCAGCCCAGGACTAGCGGGAGGATACACAGATACGCAGTATTTT CASSPGLAGGYTDTQYF
many TRBJ1-1 TRBD1 TRBV7-6 TGTGCCAGCAGCTCGAACAGGGGTTATGAAGCTTTCTTT CASSSNRGYEAFF
many TRBJ1-2 TRBD1 TRBV11-3 TGTGCCAGCAGCCAGGACAGGCAAGGCTACACCTTC CASSQDRQGYTF
few TRBJ2-1 - TRBV9 TGTGCCAGCAGCGTACCTAAGGGGGGAGGGAAAAATGAGCAGTTCTTC CASSVPKGGGKNEQFF
- TRBJ2-2 - TRBV5-1 TGCGCCAGCAGCACCCTAGTGAACACCGGGGAGCTGTTTTTT CASSTLVNTGELFF
many TRBJ1-4 - TRBV11-2 TGTGCCAGCAGAGACACTGGAGGATTGGGTGAAAAACTGTTTTTT CASRDTGGLGEKLFF
- TRBJ2-5 TRBD2 TRBV24-1 TGTGCCACCAGTGTCCCCCTGGGTGGCGCGGGAGCGTTCGTTCGGGAGACCCAGTACTTC CATSVPLGGAGAFVRETQYF
many TRBJ2-1 TRBD1 TRBV11-1 TGTGCCAGCAGTTTCACCGGGACAGGGGATGAGCAGTTCTTC CASSFTGTGDEQFF
many TRBJ1-2 - TRBV20-1 TGCAGTACCCGGGCCCGACGGGGCTACACCTTC CSTRARRGYTF
many TRBJ1-2 - TRBV12-3/TRBV12-4 TGTGCCAGCAGTTTTGGGCCTCTGCCCCATGGTGGCTACACCTTC CASSFGPLPHGGYTF
many TRBJ1-1 - TRBV7-3 TGTGCCAGCAGTCTAATCGAGTTAGGGGGGGTAATGAACACTGAAGCTTTCTTT CASSLIELGGVMNTEAFF
few TRBJ2-7 TRBD2 TRBV7-2 TGTGCCAGCAGCGCTGGGCGGGGAGGGTACGAGCAGTACTTC CASSAGRGGYEQYF
few TRBJ2-1 TRBD2 TRBV19 TGTGCCAGTAGTATAGATCTAGCGGGAGTTAGGCAGTTCTTC CASSIDLAGVRQFF
once TRBJ1-1 - TRBV13 TGTGCCAGCAGCATGCGGGGCTCGGTAAGGGAAGCTTTCTTT CASSMRGSVREAFF
- TRBJ1-2 - TRBV4-1 TGCGCCAGCAGCCCCGGCGGCAGGCGTAGCTATGGCTACACCTTC CASSPGGRRSYGYTF